These 23 T cell receptor beta chains came from one sample sequenced in a study of CXCR3-negative and CXCR3-positive naive CD8 T cells (dated by TCRdb to the late 2010s). Here is what the overall study found, with its caveats: Compared with CXCR3-negative naive cells, CXCR3-positive naive cells had TRB CDR3s with higher hydrophobicity (lower Kidera factor 4), lower energy, and higher strength and volume indices.

The reads were generated on a NextSeq 550. The Human TCR Profiling Kit (MiLaboratory) was used to make UMI-labeled 5' RACE TRB cDNA libraries. The reads were reprocessed in TCRdb, with one entry per CDR3 protein sequence and no accompanying DNA. The sample's table lists a count of about 140,000 distinct CDR3 sequences. The ten largest clones represent about 0.37% of the sample. For these receptors, no antigen is known. Sample: naive CXCR3+ CD8+ T cells from blood. According to the study, the label for this sample's cell subset or site signals: CD45RO-CCR7+CD27+CD95- naive CD8+ T cells expressing CXCR3 (TNR3+). Receptor source: a human donor in good health. Some clones in this sample may be carry-over from other donors' samples.

This sequence joins TRBV4-1 and TRBJ2-3; TCRdb's D call, TRBD1, is unchecked because there is no DNA. Germline V gives CDR1 MGHRA, CDR2 YSYEKL. The CDR3 runs to 17 residues. This CDR3 is CASSPSPGIVSTDTQYF.

The V call is TRBV4-1, the J call TRBJ2-1. The CDR3 covers 15 residues. CDR1 and CDR2 from the germline V gene are MGHRA and YSYEKL. This chain's CDR3 is CASSQSLSSYNEQFF.

The chain is built from TRBV20-1 and TRBJ2-7; the D call of TRBD2 rests on TCRdb alone, since no DNA is present to check it. From germline, CDR1 is DFQATT and CDR2 SNEGSKA (reference sequence). This CDR3 region has 16 residues. The CDR3 sequence is CSAEGTSGRWAYEQYF.

J is TRBJ2-7 and V is TRBV27; TCRdb's D call, TRBD1, is unchecked because there is no DNA. The CDR3 extends over 14 amino acids. Looked up from germline, CDR1 is MNHEY and CDR2 is SMNVEV (reference sequence). The CDR3 loop reads CASSSNMGLNEQYF.

The chain couples TRBV4-2 to TRBJ2-2; TCRdb proposes TRBD1, but this gene call is untestable without DNA. The CDR3 consists of 14 residues. Germline CDR1 LGHNA, CDR2 YNFKEQ. The CDR3 loop is CASSTGVGTGELFF.

The chain carries TRBV7-2 and TRBJ2-1; TCRdb's D gene call, TRBD1, goes unchecked for lack of DNA. The CDR3 has 15 residues. Looked up from germline, CDR1 is SGHTA and CDR2 is FQGNSA. The CDR3 protein is CASSLPGTGGAEQFF.

The V and J genes are TRBV20-1 and TRBJ2-1; TCRdb gives TRBD2 as the D gene, but with no DNA this cannot be confirmed. Per germline, CDR1 DFQATT and CDR2 SNEGSKA (reference sequence). The CDR3 extends over 13 amino acids. The chain's CDR3 is CSVSREAYNEQFF.

This chain uses TRBV30 with TRBJ1-1; lacking DNA, the TRBD1 call made by TCRdb goes unchecked. From germline, CDR1 is GTSNPN and CDR2 SVGIG (reference sequence). The CDR3 is made up of 14 amino acids. The CDR3 spells CAWSTGTGDTEAFF.

The genes are TRBV15 and TRBJ2-2. The germline gives CDR1 LNHNV, CDR2 YYDKDF (reference sequence). The CDR3 is 14 residues long. The CDR3 region is CATSSAVNTGELFF.

This chain's CDR3 is CASSLGAAVGEQFF. V usage is TRBV5-6 and J usage is TRBJ2-1; absent DNA, TCRdb's TRBD1 call cannot be checked. The CDR3 is 14 residues long. Germline assignment: CDR1 SGHDT and CDR2 YYEEEE.

The gene calls are TRBV15 and TRBJ2-7; TCRdb's D call, TRBD1, is unchecked because there is no DNA. The CDR3 extends over 15 amino acids. Germline V CDR1 and CDR2: LNHNV, YYDKDF (reference sequence). CDR3 region: CATSRDGGGGYEQYF.

The rearrangement uses TRBV5-4 and TRBJ2-7. Germline V gene data show CDR1 as SGHNT and CDR2 as YYREEE (reference sequence). The CDR3 totals 13 residues. This CDR3 is CASSSSSSYEQYF.

The V gene is TRBV29-1, the J gene TRBJ1-2. The germline V gene encodes CDR1 SQVTM and CDR2 ANQGSEA. CDR3 length equals 11 residues. The CDR3 is CSVEIRYGYTF. Full variable domain (rest looked up from reference TRBV29-1 and TRBJ1-2): SAVISQKPSRDICQRGTSLTIQCQVDSQVTMMFWYRQQPGQSLTLIATANQGSEATYESGFVIDKFPISRPNLTFSTLTVSNMSPEDSSIYLCSVEIRYGYTFGSGTRLTVV.

The chain joins TRBV28 to TRBJ2-3; the TCRdb call, TRBD2, lacks DNA for checking. Germline V lookup: CDR1 MDHEN, CDR2 SYDVKM. The CDR3 covers 16 residues. This CDR3 is CASRPPGLKITDTQYF.

This chain connects TRBV7-9 to TRBJ2-5; absent DNA, TCRdb's TRBD2 call cannot be checked. The CDR3 covers 16 residues. Germline loops: CDR1 SEHNR, CDR2 FQNEAQ (reference sequence). The CDR3 here is CASSLVEQGQQETQYF.

This chain uses TRBV29-1 with TRBJ2-1; the TRBD2 assignment by TCRdb is unverifiable without DNA. The germline V gene has CDR1 SQVTM and CDR2 ANQGSEA. The CDR3 runs to 15 residues. This chain's CDR3 is CSAASSSGRRSEQFF.

The J gene is TRBJ2-5, the V gene TRBV19. This CDR3 is built from 11 residues. Germline CDR1 is LNHDA and CDR2 is SQIVND (reference sequence). CDR3 amino acids: CASRWLETQYF.

V is TRBV5-5 and J is TRBJ1-2. CDR1 is SGHKS and CDR2 is YYEKEE in the germline V gene (reference sequence). This CDR3 region has 14 residues. The CDR3 sequence is CASSLAGANYGYTF.

CDR3 protein: CASSIAELNTEAFF. This chain uses TRBV19 with TRBJ1-1. The CDR3 runs to 14 residues. CDR1 and CDR2 from the germline V gene are LNHDA and SQIVND (reference sequence).

The chain joins TRBV29-1 to TRBJ1-2. There are 11 residues in the CDR3. CDR1 is SQVTM and CDR2 is ANQGSEA in the germline V gene. CDR3 loop: CSVEDLYGYTF.

V usage is TRBV20-1 and J usage is TRBJ1-1. From germline, CDR1 is DFQATT and CDR2 SNEGSKA (reference sequence). The CDR3 totals 13 residues. The CDR3: CSARPAGVTEAFF.

V and J are TRBV2 and TRBJ2-1; TCRdb's D call of TRBD1 is untestable without DNA. The germline V gene has CDR1 SNHLY and CDR2 FYNNEI. The CDR3 is 18 residues long. CDR3 in amino acids: CASGTTIHLSSSYNEQFF.

This sequence joins TRBV6-1 and TRBJ1-2. Germline V gene data show CDR1 as MNHNS and CDR2 as SASEGT. CDR3 size: 11 residues. The CDR3 sequence: CASSTRYGYTF.